These T cell receptor beta chains were read from a single sample in a study of cytomegalovirus exposure and HLA in healthy donors. Clones were read by immunoSEQ multiplex PCR, and TCRdb kept only the in-frame ones, dropping some. The sample includes roughly 120,000 clones, roughly four fifths seen only once; the top ten take more than 1.5%. Sequencing input: PBMCs. The receptors originated from a man in his forties in good health and CMV-seronegative. The CDR3 runs from the conserved cysteine through the conserved F or W. D genes are given only for firm matches. Clone sizes are given selectively: once, few, many, or a class where the clone is expanded.

v_call	cdr3_length	j_call	clone_size	d_call	cdr3_aa	cdr3_nt
TRBV30	18	TRBJ1-4	-	TRBD1	CAWSVFGTGTATNEKLFF	TGTGCCTGGAGTGTATTCGGGACAGGGACTGCAACTAATGAAAAACTGTTTTTT
TRBV30	12	TRBJ1-1	-	-	CAWAQGIAEAFF	TGTGCCTGGGCCCAGGGAATTGCTGAAGCTTTCTTT
TRBV29-1	14	TRBJ2-1	-	TRBD1	CSVTSGDRANEQFF	TGCAGCGTCACCTCTGGGGACAGGGCGAATGAGCAGTTCTTC
TRBV9	14	TRBJ2-5	-	-	CASSDLANGETQYF	TGTGCCAGCAGCGATCTAGCGAACGGGGAGACCCAGTACTTC
TRBV7-2	13	TRBJ2-5	-	-	CASRLGGRGTQYF	TGTGCCAGCAGGCTAGGGGGGAGGGGGACCCAGTACTTC
TRBV6-1	14	TRBJ2-2	-	-	CASTEGRDTGELFF	TGTGCCAGCACGGAGGGTAGGGACACCGGGGAGCTGTTTTTT
TRBV5-1	14	TRBJ2-5	-	-	CASSLGVPRETQYF	TGCGCCAGCAGCTTGGGAGTACCCAGGGAGACCCAGTACTTC
TRBV15	15	TRBJ2-2	-	-	CATSRDPGLGGELFF	TGTGCCACCAGCAGAGATCCAGGGTTGGGCGGGGAGCTGTTTTTT
TRBV6-6	12	TRBJ1-1	few	-	CASTLGGAEAFF	TGTGCCAGCACCTTGGGGGGGGCTGAAGCTTTCTTT
TRBV6-4	14	TRBJ1-1	once	-	CASSESGKNTEAFF	TGTGCCAGCAGTGAATCGGGTAAGAACACTGAAGCTTTCTTT
TRBV5-1	13	TRBJ1-1	-	-	CASSSISNTEAFF	TGCGCCAGCAGTTCTATATCGAACACTGAAGCTTTCTTT
TRBV18	15	TRBJ2-7	-	-	CASSPPSGSSYEQYF	TGTGCCAGCTCACCACCGTCAGGAAGCTCCTACGAGCAGTACTTC
TRBV11-2	14	TRBJ2-5	-	TRBD2	CASSLVSGRETQYF	TGTGCCAGCAGCTTAGTTAGCGGGAGAGAGACCCAGTACTTC
TRBV7-9	16	TRBJ2-2	-	TRBD1	CSSSNYYGQGGGELFF	TGTTCCAGCAGCAACTACTATGGACAGGGCGGCGGGGAGCTGTTTTTT
TRBV14	19	TRBJ2-5	-	-	CAGSQVRGYRGGRQETQYF	TGTGCCGGCAGCCAAGTACGAGGCTACAGGGGAGGCCGCCAAGAGACCCAGTACTTC
TRBV30	15	TRBJ1-2	-	TRBD1	CAWSSTGTGAVGYTF	TGTGCCTGGAGTTCGACCGGGACAGGGGCGGTTGGCTACACCTTC
TRBV2	14	TRBJ1-2	-	TRBD1	CASSPQGTGDGYTF	TGTGCCAGCAGTCCACAGGGGACAGGAGATGGCTACACCTTC
TRBV7-9	15	TRBJ2-5	once	-	CASSFYHGSLETQYF	TGTGCCAGCAGCTTTTACCACGGGAGTCTCGAGACCCAGTACTTC
TRBV5-1	15	TRBJ1-1	-	-	CASSRDGVTSAEAFF	TGCGCCAGCAGCCGGGATGGGGTGACGTCCGCTGAAGCTTTCTTT
TRBV14	16	TRBJ2-2	few	-	CASSQVRTISTGELFF	TGTGCCAGCAGCCAAGTTAGGACTATCAGCACCGGGGAGCTGTTTTTT
TRBV9	14	TRBJ1-5	-	TRBD1	CASSVRDRDQPQHF	TGTGCCAGCAGCGTACGGGACAGGGATCAGCCCCAGCATTTT
TRBV18	14	TRBJ2-7	-	TRBD2	CATRREADSYEQYF	TGTGCCACCCGTCGGGAGGCAGACTCCTACGAGCAGTACTTC
TRBV30	13	TRBJ2-1	-	-	CAWLRDNYNEQFF	TGTGCCTGGTTGAGGGACAACTACAATGAGCAGTTCTTC
TRBV6-1	14	TRBJ1-1	few	-	CASRKGDLNTEAFF	TGTGCCAGCAGGAAGGGGGACCTGAACACTGAAGCTTTCTTT
TRBV5-6	15	TRBJ1-5	few	TRBD1	CASSLFHYRGQPQHF	TGTGCCAGCAGCTTATTTCACTACAGGGGTCAGCCCCAGCATTTT
TRBV5-5	11	TRBJ1-6	-	-	CASSLGTPLHF	TGTGCCAGCAGCTTGGGTACACCCCTCCACTTT
TRBV4-3	13	TRBJ1-4	-	-	CASSRSGEEKLFF	TGCGCCAGCAGCCGCTCGGGGGAGGAAAAACTGTTTTTT
TRBV30	16	TRBJ2-2	-	TRBD2	CAWSDIGTSGGGELFF	TGTGCCTGGAGTGATATCGGGACTAGCGGGGGCGGGGAGCTGTTTTTT
TRBV19	15	TRBJ1-5	-	-	CASSHSGGANQPQHF	TGTGCCAGTAGCCACTCGGGGGGCGCAAATCAGCCCCAGCATTTT
TRBV6-5	14	TRBJ1-1	once	-	CASSYRRRNTEAFF	TGTGCCAGCAGTTACAGACGGAGGAACACTGAAGCTTTCTTT
TRBV2	13	TRBJ2-5	few	-	CASSEGWAETQYF	TGTGCCAGCAGTGAAGGGTGGGCAGAGACCCAGTACTTC
TRBV5-6	15	TRBJ2-2	-	TRBD1	CASSWGQGSTGELFF	TGTGCCAGCAGCTGGGGACAGGGATCCACCGGGGAGCTGTTTTTT
TRBV28	15	TRBJ2-1	-	-	CASSPPKLIYNEQFF	TGTGCCAGCAGTCCACCCAAGCTAATCTACAATGAGCAGTTCTTC
TRBV11-3	13	TRBJ2-7	few	-	CASSQTRFGEQYF	TGTGCCAGCAGCCAGACTAGGTTTGGCGAGCAGTACTTC